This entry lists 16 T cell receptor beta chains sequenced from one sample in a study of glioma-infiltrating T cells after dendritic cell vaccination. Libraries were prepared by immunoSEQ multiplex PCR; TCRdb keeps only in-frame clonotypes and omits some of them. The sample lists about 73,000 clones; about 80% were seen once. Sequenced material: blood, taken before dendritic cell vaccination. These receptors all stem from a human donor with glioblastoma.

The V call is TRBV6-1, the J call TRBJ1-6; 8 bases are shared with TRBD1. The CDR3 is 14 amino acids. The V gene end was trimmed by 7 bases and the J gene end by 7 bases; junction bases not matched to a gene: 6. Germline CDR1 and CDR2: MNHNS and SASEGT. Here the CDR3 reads CASKRTGLNSPLHF. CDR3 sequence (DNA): TGTGCCAGCAAGAGGACAGGGCTAAATTCACCCCTCCACTTT.

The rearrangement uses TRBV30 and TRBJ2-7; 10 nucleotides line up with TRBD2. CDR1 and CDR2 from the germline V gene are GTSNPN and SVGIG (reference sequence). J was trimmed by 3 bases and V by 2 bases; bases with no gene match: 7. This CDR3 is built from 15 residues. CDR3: CAWSTSGVSYYEQYV. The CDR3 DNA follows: TGTGCCTGGAGTACTAGCGGGGTCTCATACTACGAGCAGTACGTC.

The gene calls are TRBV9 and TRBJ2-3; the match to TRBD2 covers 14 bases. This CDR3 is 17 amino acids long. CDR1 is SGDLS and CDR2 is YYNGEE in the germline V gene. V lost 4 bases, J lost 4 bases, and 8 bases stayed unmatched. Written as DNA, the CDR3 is TGTGCCAGCAGCAGACTAGCGGGAGGGCGGGGGGCAGATACGCAGTATTTT. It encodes CASSRLAGGRGADTQYF. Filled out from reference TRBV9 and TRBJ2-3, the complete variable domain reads DSGVTQTPKHLITATGQRVTLRCSPRSGDLSVYWYQQSLDQGLQFLIQYYNGEERAKGNILERFSAQQFPDLHSELNLSSLELGDSALYFCASSRLAGGRGADTQYFGPGTRLTVL.

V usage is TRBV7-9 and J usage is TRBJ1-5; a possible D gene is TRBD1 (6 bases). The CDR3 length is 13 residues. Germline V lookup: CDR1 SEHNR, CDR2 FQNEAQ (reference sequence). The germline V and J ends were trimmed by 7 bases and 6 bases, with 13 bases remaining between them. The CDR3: CASTQGSTQPQHF. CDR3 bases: TGTGCCAGCACACAGGGTTCCACTCAGCCCCAGCATTTT.

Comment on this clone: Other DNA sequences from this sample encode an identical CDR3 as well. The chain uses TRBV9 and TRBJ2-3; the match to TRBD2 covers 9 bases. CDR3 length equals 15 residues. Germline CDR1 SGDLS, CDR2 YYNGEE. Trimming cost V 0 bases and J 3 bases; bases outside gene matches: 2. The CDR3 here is CASSVGLAATDTQYF. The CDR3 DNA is TGTGCCAGCAGCGTAGGACTAGCGGCAACAGATACGCAGTATTTT. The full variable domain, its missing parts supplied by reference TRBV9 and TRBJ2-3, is DSGVTQTPKHLITATGQRVTLRCSPRSGDLSVYWYQQSLDQGLQFLIQYYNGEERAKGNILERFSAQQFPDLHSELNLSSLELGDSALYFCASSVGLAATDTQYFGPGTRLTVL.

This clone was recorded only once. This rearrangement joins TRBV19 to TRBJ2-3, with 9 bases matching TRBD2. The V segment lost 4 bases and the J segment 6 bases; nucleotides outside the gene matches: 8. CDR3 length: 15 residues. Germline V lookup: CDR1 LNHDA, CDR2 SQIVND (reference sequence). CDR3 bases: TGTGCCAGTAGTACCTATAGCGGGAGTGGGGATACGCAGTATTTT. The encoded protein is CASSTYSGSGDTQYF. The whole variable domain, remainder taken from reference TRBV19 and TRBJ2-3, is DGGITQSPKYLFRKEGQNVTLSCEQNLNHDAMYWYRQDPGQGLRLIYYSQIVNDFQKGDIAEGYSVSREKKESFPLTVTSAQKNPTAFYLCASSTYSGSGDTQYFGPGTRLTVL.

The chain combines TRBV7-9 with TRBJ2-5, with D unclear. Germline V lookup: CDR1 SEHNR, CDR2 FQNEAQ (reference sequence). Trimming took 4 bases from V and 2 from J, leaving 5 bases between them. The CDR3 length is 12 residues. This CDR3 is CASSSVQETQYF. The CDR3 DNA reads TGTGCCAGCAGCTCCGTTCAAGAGACCCAGTACTTC.

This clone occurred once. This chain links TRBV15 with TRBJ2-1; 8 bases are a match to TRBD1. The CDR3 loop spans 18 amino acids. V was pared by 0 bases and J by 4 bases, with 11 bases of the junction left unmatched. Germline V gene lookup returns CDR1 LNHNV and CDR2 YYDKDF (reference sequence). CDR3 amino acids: CATSREAGGGNVYNEQFF. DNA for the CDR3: TGTGCCACCAGCAGAGAAGCAGGGGGCGGCAACGTATACAATGAGCAGTTCTTC. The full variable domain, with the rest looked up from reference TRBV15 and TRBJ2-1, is DAMVIQNPRYQVTQFGKPVTLSCSQTLNHNVMYWYQQKSSQAPKLLFHYYDKDFNNEADTPDNFQSRRPNTSFCFLDIRSPGLGDTAMYLCATSREAGGGNVYNEQFFGPGTRLTVL.

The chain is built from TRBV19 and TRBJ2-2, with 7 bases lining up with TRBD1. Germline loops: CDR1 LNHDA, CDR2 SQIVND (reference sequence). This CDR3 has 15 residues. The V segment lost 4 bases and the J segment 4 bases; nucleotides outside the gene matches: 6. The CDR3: CASSRGGLITGELFF. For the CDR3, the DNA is TGTGCCAGTAGTAGAGGGGGCCTAATCACCGGGGAGCTGTTTTTT.

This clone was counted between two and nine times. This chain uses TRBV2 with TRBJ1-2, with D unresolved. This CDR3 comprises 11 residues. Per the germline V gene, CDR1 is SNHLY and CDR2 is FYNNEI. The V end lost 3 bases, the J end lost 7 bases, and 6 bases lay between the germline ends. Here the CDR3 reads CASSERSGYTF. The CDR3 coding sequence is TGTGCCAGCAGTGAGAGGTCTGGCTACACCTTC.

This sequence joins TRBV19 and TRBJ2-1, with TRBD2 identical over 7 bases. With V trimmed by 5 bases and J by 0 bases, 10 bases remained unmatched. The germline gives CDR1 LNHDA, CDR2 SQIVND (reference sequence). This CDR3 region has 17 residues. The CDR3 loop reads CASSPRAGMSSYNEQFF. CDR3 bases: TGTGCCAGTAGTCCCCGAGCGGGGATGAGCTCCTACAATGAGCAGTTCTTC.

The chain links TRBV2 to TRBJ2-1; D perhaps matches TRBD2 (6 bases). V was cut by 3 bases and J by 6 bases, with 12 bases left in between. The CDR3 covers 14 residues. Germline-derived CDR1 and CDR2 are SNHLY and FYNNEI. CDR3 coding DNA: TGTGCCAGCAGTGATTGGGGAGCGGGCAATGAGCAGTTCTTC. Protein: CASSDWGAGNEQFF. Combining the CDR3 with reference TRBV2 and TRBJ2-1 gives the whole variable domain EPEVTQTPSHQVTQMGQEVILRCVPISNHLYFYWYRQILGQKVEFLVSFYNNEISEKSEIFDDQFSVERPDGSNFTLKIRSTKLEDSAMYFCASSDWGAGNEQFFGPGTRLTVL.

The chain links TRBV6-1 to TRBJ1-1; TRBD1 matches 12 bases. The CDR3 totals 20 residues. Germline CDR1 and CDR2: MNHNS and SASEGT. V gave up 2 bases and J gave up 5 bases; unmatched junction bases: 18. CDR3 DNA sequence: TGTGCCAGCAGTGAATTAAAGCGGGGACAGGGGGCGATTCGGAGGACTGAAGCTTTCTTT. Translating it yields CASSELKRGQGAIRRTEAFF.

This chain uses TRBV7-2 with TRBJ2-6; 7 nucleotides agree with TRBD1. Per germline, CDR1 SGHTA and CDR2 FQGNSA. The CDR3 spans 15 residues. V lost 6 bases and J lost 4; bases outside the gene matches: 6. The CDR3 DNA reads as TGTGCCAGCAGACCCGGGACAGTCGGGGCCAACGTCCTGACTTTC. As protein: CASRPGTVGANVLTF. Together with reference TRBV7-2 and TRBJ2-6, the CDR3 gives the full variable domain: GAGVSQSPSNKVTEKGKDVELRCDPISGHTALYWYRQSLGQGLEFLIYFQGNSAPDKSGLPSDRFSAERTGGSVSTLTIQRTQQEDSAVYLCASRPGTVGANVLTFGAGSRLTVL.

In DNA, the CDR3 is TGTGCCAGCAGCCTCGGACAGGGATCCACAGATACGCAGTATTTT. Encoded protein: CASSLGQGSTDTQYF. V gene TRBV11-2 combines with J gene TRBJ2-3, with 8 bases identical to TRBD1. CDR3 length: 15 residues. Germline CDR1 SGHAT, CDR2 FQNNGV. The trim removed 5 bases at V and 2 bases at J, leaving 6 bases unmatched. The complete variable domain, with remaining parts taken from reference TRBV11-2 and TRBJ2-3, reads EAGVAQSPRYKIIEKRQSVAFWCNPISGHATLYWYQQILGQGPKLLIQFQNNGVVDDSQLPKDRFSAERLKGVDSTLKIQPAKLEDSAVYLCASSLGQGSTDTQYFGPGTRLTVL.

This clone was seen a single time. The CDR3 region has the DNA TGTGCCAGTAGCGGGACTAGTCAAGAGACCCAGTACTTC. Its translation is CASSGTSQETQYF. The V and J genes are TRBV19 and TRBJ2-5, with 8 nucleotides matching TRBD2. Unmatched junction bases numbered 2, after V lost 6 bases and J lost 2 bases. The germline gives CDR1 LNHDA, CDR2 SQIVND (reference sequence). The CDR3 is made up of 13 amino acids. Drawing the rest from reference TRBV19 and TRBJ2-5, the complete variable domain is DGGITQSPKYLFRKEGQNVTLSCEQNLNHDAMYWYRQDPGQGLRLIYYSQIVNDFQKGDIAEGYSVSREKKESFPLTVTSAQKNPTAFYLCASSGTSQETQYFGPGTRLLVL.